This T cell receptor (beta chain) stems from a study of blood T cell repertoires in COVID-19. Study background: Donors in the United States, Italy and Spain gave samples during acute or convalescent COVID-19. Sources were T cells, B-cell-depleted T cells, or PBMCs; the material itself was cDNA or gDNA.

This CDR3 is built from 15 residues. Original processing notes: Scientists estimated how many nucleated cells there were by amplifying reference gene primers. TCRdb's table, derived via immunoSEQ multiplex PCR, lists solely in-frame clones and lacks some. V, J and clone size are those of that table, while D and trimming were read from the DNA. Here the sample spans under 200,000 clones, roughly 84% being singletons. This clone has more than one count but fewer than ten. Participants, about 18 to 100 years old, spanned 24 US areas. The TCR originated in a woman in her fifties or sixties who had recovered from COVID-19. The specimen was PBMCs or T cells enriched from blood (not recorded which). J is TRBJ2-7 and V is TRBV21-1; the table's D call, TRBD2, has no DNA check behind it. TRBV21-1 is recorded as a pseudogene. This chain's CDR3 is CASSKMERGPYEQYF. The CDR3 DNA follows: TGTGCCAGCAGCAAAATGGAGCGGGGACCCTACGAGCAGTACTTC.